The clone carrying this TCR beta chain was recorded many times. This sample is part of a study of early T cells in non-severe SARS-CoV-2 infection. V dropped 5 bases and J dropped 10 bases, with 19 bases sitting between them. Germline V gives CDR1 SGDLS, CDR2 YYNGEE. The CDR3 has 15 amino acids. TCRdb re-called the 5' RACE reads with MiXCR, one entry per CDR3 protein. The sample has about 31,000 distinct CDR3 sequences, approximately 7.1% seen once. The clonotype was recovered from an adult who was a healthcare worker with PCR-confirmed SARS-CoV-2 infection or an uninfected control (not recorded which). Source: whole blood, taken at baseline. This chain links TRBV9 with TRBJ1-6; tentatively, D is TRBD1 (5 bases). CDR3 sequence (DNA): TGTGCCAGCAGAAGTAGGGAAGGGGAGAGCTCACCCCTCCACTTT. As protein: CASRSREGESSPLHF.